The 31 T cell receptor beta chains listed next were all sequenced from one sample in a study of blood T cell repertoires in COVID-19. Method: immunoSEQ multiplex PCR; TCRdb's copy keeps in-frame clones and lacks some. This table holds 200,000 to 250,000 clones, 89% found once. The sample taken for sequencing was peripheral blood. The receptors come from a man in his sixties who had recovered from COVID-19.

This sequence joins TRBV7-2 and TRBJ2-5; no reliable D call. Germline CDR1 and CDR2: SGHTA and FQGNSA. The CDR3 has 14 amino acids. The V end lost 1 base, the J end lost 1 base, and 7 bases lay between the germline ends. CDR3 amino acids: CASSLDVSQETQYF. CDR3 DNA: TGTGCCAGCAGCTTAGATGTCAGCCAAGAGACCCAGTACTTC.

The chain is built from TRBV10-2 and TRBJ2-7; 10 bases map to TRBD2. V lost 6 bases to trimming and J lost 1 base; unmatched junction nucleotides: 6. CDR1 WSHSY and CDR2 SAAADI come from the germline V gene. This CDR3 spans 15 amino acids. The CDR3 sequence is CASSELAGKSYEQYF. In nucleotides, the CDR3 is TGCGCCAGCAGCGAACTAGCGGGAAAGTCCTACGAGCAGTACTTC.

This clone was picked up a small number of times. This chain connects TRBV5-1 to TRBJ2-1; 7 bases match TRBD1. V gave up 1 base and J gave up 7 bases; unmatched junction bases: 8. Germline CDR1 is SGHRS and CDR2 is YFSETQ. The length of the CDR3 is 15 residues. CDR3 in DNA: TGCGCCAGCAGCTTGTTAGAGGGGGCGACGAATGAGCAGTTCTTC. Translation gives CASSLLEGATNEQFF.

This chain links TRBV5-8 with TRBJ1-5; maybe TRBD1 (6 bases). V was shortened by 2 bases and J by 1 base, with 16 bases between the two germline ends. There are 17 residues in the CDR3. The germline CDR1 and CDR2 sequences are SGHTS and YDEGEE. CDR3 sequence reads: CASSFPGWGHSNQPQHF. The CDR3 region has the DNA TGTGCCAGCAGCTTCCCTGGGTGGGGGCACAGCAATCAGCCCCAGCATTTT.

This chain uses TRBV9 with TRBJ2-1; 7 bases are a match to TRBD2. The CDR3 runs to 16 residues. V shed 4 bases, J shed 7 bases, and the junction held 14 bases outside the gene matches. Germline CDR1 SGDLS, CDR2 YYNGEE. Written as DNA, the CDR3 is TGTGCCAGCAGCCCCTTTACAGCGGGGAAAGGAAATGAGCAGTTCTTC. As protein: CASSPFTAGKGNEQFF.

The rearrangement uses TRBV7-2 and TRBJ1-3, with D hard to call. The CDR3 has 17 residues. In germline, CDR1 is SGHTA, CDR2 FQGNSA. V was shortened by 5 bases and J by 3 bases, with 20 bases between the two germline ends. The CDR3 region is CASSHPPRSGGGNTIYF. The CDR3 nucleotides are TGTGCCAGCAGCCACCCTCCTAGGTCTGGTGGTGGAAACACCATATATTTT.

The chain uses TRBV11-2 and TRBJ1-1, with 7 bases lining up with TRBD1. This CDR3 contains 13 residues. Germline assignment: CDR1 SGHAT and CDR2 FQNNGV. The CDR3 DNA follows: TGTGCTACCACTCGGGACAGCTACACTGAAGCTTTCTTT. Amino acids: CATTRDSYTEAFF.

This chain joins TRBV4-2 and TRBJ1-1; D is unclear. This CDR3 is built from 11 residues. Germline V gene lookup returns CDR1 LGHNA and CDR2 YNFKEQ. The V end was cut by 0 bases, the J end by 10 bases, with 6 bases between. The CDR3 sequence: CASSQDTGAFF. CDR3 nucleotides: TGTGCCAGCAGCCAAGATACCGGAGCTTTCTTT.

The V gene is TRBV10-3, the J gene TRBJ1-1; 9 nucleotides align to TRBD1. Germline values: CDR1 ENHRY, CDR2 SYGVKD. V dropped 6 bases and J dropped 4; count of bases not matched to a gene: 12. CDR3 length: 16 amino acids. DNA for the CDR3: TGTGCCATCAGGGGTTCTACGACAGGGGGATTCACTGAAGCTTTCTTT. Amino acids: CAIRGSTTGGFTEAFF.

This clone has just one count. The chain is built from TRBV5-1 and TRBJ2-7; 9 bases agree with TRBD1. Germline V gene sequence: CDR1 SGHRS, CDR2 YFSETQ. V gave up 3 bases and J gave up 0 bases; unmatched junction bases: 7. The CDR3 spans 16 residues. Here the CDR3 reads CASSSLDRGSSYEQYF. DNA for the CDR3: TGCGCCAGCAGCTCCCTGGACAGGGGCAGCTCCTACGAGCAGTACTTC.

V is TRBV6-1 and J is TRBJ1-5; 8 nucleotides align to TRBD1. Trimming removed 5 bases from V and 6 bases from J; junction bases left unmatched: 6. CDR1 and CDR2 from the germline V gene are MNHNS and SASEGT. The CDR3 totals 14 residues. CDR3 sequence: CASSIRQGIQPQHF. The CDR3 DNA reads as TGTGCCAGCAGTATAAGACAGGGGATTCAGCCCCAGCATTTT.

Only a few counts were recorded for this clone. This chain joins TRBV5-4 and TRBJ2-1; 7 nucleotides agree with TRBD2. V lost 4 bases, J lost 6 bases, and 10 bases stayed unmatched. Looked up from germline, CDR1 is SGHNT and CDR2 is YYREEE (reference sequence). The CDR3 runs 15 residues. The CDR3 nucleotides read TGTGCCAGCAGCCCCACCACCGGACTAGTCAATGAGCAGTTCTTC. Translated, it gives CASSPTTGLVNEQFF.

V is TRBV19 and J is TRBJ1-2, with TRBD1 matching 7 bases. The germline V gene has CDR1 LNHDA and CDR2 SQIVND (reference sequence). Trimming took 5 bases from V and 2 from J; bases not matched to a gene: 5. This CDR3 region has 14 residues. CDR3 loop: CASSPGDRNYGYTF. The CDR3 region has the DNA TGTGCCAGTAGTCCTGGGGACAGAAACTATGGCTACACCTTC.

Ten or more counts support this clone. The chain carries TRBV10-3 and TRBJ2-5; tentative D call: TRBD1 (5 bases). Germline lookup yields CDR1 ENHRY and CDR2 SYGVKD. The CDR3 consists of 13 residues. V lost 10 bases, J lost 2 bases, and 14 bases lay in between. The CDR3 DNA is TGTGCCAGTGCGCAAGGGGTTCAAGAGACCCAGTACTTC. It translates to CASAQGVQETQYF.

This clone appeared once. The gene calls are TRBV5-1 and TRBJ1-5, with 7 bases lining up with TRBD1. The CDR3 consists of 14 residues. Per germline, CDR1 SGHRS and CDR2 YFSETQ. The junction had 2 bases not matched to a gene; V was cut back by 4 bases and J by 1 base. CDR3 DNA sequence: TGCGCCAGCAGCCCGGACAGGAGCAATCAGCCCCAGCATTTT. It yields the protein CASSPDRSNQPQHF.

The V call is TRBV19, the J call TRBJ2-7; 8 bases are a match to TRBD1. Germline CDR1 LNHDA, CDR2 SQIVND (reference sequence). The V and J ends lost 7 bases and 6 bases, in that order; junction bases with no gene match: 14. The CDR3 contains 15 residues. CDR3 sequence: CASTLRQGLTSEQYF. Here the CDR3 DNA reads TGTGCCAGTACCCTTCGACAGGGGTTGACTAGCGAGCAGTACTTC.

The rearrangement uses TRBV7-2 and TRBJ1-3; D gene uncertain. The CDR3 extends over 15 amino acids. Germline V gives CDR1 SGHTA, CDR2 FQGNSA. V was trimmed by 0 bases and J by 0 bases, leaving 6 bases between them. CDR3 nucleotide sequence: TGTGCCAGCAGCTTAGCTACTTTCTCTGGAAACACCATATATTTT. Its translation is CASSLATFSGNTIYF.

For this clone: The same CDR3 is also encoded by other DNA sequences in this sample. The V call is TRBV12-3 or TRBV12-4, the J call TRBJ1-2; unclear D gene. The CDR3 extends over 13 amino acids. V dropped 3 bases and J dropped 4 bases, with 9 bases sitting between them. CDR3 protein: CASSLGRLYGYTF. In nucleotides, the CDR3 is TGTGCCAGCAGTTTGGGCAGGCTCTATGGCTACACCTTC.

The table lists this clone with a few counts. V and J are TRBV7-3 and TRBJ2-1, with TRBD1 as a possible D gene (6 bases). The germline V gene encodes CDR1 SGHTA and CDR2 FQGTGA. Trimming took 2 bases from V and 0 from J, leaving 8 bases between them. This CDR3 region has 15 residues. The CDR3 DNA sequence: TGTGCCAGCAGCTTACAGGGGAGCTCCTACAATGAGCAGTTCTTC. Its protein product is CASSLQGSSYNEQFF.

This chain links TRBV18 with TRBJ1-1; 9 nucleotides agree with TRBD1. The CDR3 loop spans 16 amino acids. The germline gives CDR1 KGHSH, CDR2 LQKENI. J lost 0 bases, V lost 5 bases, and 7 bases had no gene match. The CDR3 protein is CASSERQGDMNTEAFF. In DNA form, the CDR3 reads TGTGCCAGCTCAGAGCGACAGGGGGACATGAACACTGAAGCTTTCTTT.

The CDR3 loop reads CSASGLATNEQFF. The CDR3 DNA follows: TGCAGTGCTAGTGGACTAGCCACCAATGAGCAGTTCTTC. This chain joins TRBV20-1 and TRBJ2-1; 8 nucleotides agree with TRBD2. The CDR3 contains 13 residues. Germline V gene lookup returns CDR1 DFQATT and CDR2 SNEGSKA (reference sequence). V was clipped by 3 bases and J by 6 bases; unmatched bases: 4.

CDR3 amino acids: CASSSGTRYYEQYF. CDR3 bases: TGTGCCAGCAGCTCCGGGACACGCTACTACGAGCAGTACTTC. The rearrangement uses TRBV7-2 and TRBJ2-7; possibly TRBD1 for D (6 bases). CDR3 size: 14 residues. The V and J ends lost 4 bases and 3 bases respectively, with 13 bases between them. Germline V gene sequence: CDR1 SGHTA, CDR2 FQGNSA.

This clone appeared many times. CDR3 sequence (DNA): TGTGCCAGCATTAGGGGTAACTCCTACGAGCAGTACTTC. Residues: CASIRGNSYEQYF. This chain joins TRBV28 and TRBJ2-7, with D maybe TRBD1 (5 bases). The CDR3 runs to 13 residues. With 7 bases removed from V and 0 bases from J, the gap between germline ends came to 10 bases. Germline CDR1 is MDHEN and CDR2 is SYDVKM.

The chain uses TRBV7-2 and TRBJ2-7, with a weak D call TRBD1 (5 bases). V was trimmed by 2 bases and J by 1 base, leaving 9 bases between them. CDR1 and CDR2 (germline): SGHTA, FQGNSA. The CDR3 totals 14 residues. CDR3 nucleotides: TGTGCCAGCAGCTTAACTCGACAGTCCTACGAGCAGTACTTC. Encoded protein: CASSLTRQSYEQYF. The full variable domain, rest sourced from reference TRBV7-2 and TRBJ2-7, is GAGVSQSPSNKVTEKGKDVELRCDPISGHTALYWYRQSLGQGLEFLIYFQGNSAPDKSGLPSDRFSAERTGGSVSTLTIQRTQQEDSAVYLCASSLTRQSYEQYFGPGTRLTVT.

For this clone: At one end, the junction sequence differs from germline, possibly due to a read error. The J gene is TRBJ2-1, the V gene TRBV7-3; D might be TRBD1 (5 bases). The CDR3 length is 16 residues. Per germline, CDR1 SGHTA and CDR2 FQGTGA. CDR3 nucleotide sequence: TGTGCCAGCAGCCTAACTGGGCGGACACACGCCGGGCACCAGTTCTTC. Translating it yields CASSLTGRTHAGHQFF.

V is TRBV2 and J is TRBJ2-2; 14 nucleotides line up with TRBD2. Unmatched junction bases numbered 5, after V lost 4 bases and J lost 1 base. Germline V gives CDR1 SNHLY, CDR2 FYNNEI. The CDR3 sequence is 18 residues long. As DNA, the CDR3 is TGTGCCAGCAGTGCACCGGGACTAGCGGGGGTGAACACCGGGGAGCTGTTTTTT. Its protein is CASSAPGLAGVNTGELFF.

The chain couples TRBV30 to TRBJ2-7, with 9 bases that match TRBD1. CDR1 is GTSNPN and CDR2 is SVGIG in the germline V gene (reference sequence). V lost 5 bases and J lost 1; bases outside the gene matches: 9. The CDR3 spans 15 residues. The CDR3 sequence is CAWVPLGTGSYEQYF. In DNA form, the CDR3 reads TGTGCCTGGGTTCCCTTGGGGACAGGGTCCTACGAGCAGTACTTC.

The rearrangement links TRBV15 to TRBJ1-2; a possible D gene is TRBD1 (5 bases). The ends were cut back, 3 bases at V and 5 bases at J, with 7 bases in the middle. The CDR3 totals 12 residues. Germline assignment: CDR1 LNHNV and CDR2 YYDKDF (reference sequence). In DNA form, the CDR3 reads TGTGCCACCAGCAGGGAGGGGTATGGCTACACCTTC. This sequence encodes CATSREGYGYTF.

The chain recombines TRBV5-4 with TRBJ1-2, with TRBD1 matching 7 bases. Germline CDR1 reads SGHNT; CDR2 reads YYREEE (reference sequence). CDR3 length: 14 amino acids. Unmatched junction bases numbered 2, after V lost 1 base and J lost 2 bases. This CDR3 reads CASSLRQGNYGYTF. The CDR3 nucleotides read TGTGCCAGCAGCTTGAGACAGGGAAACTATGGCTACACCTTC.

This clone occurred a few times. The chain joins TRBV29-1 to TRBJ1-6; TRBD1 aligns across 8 bases. This CDR3 is built from 14 residues. The trim removed 7 bases at V and 1 base at J, leaving 3 bases unmatched. Germline lookup yields CDR1 SQVTM and CDR2 ANQGSEA. The CDR3 spells CSARTGSYNSPLHF. The CDR3 bases are TGCAGCGCCCGGACAGGGTCCTATAATTCACCCCTCCACTTT.

A single count supports this clone. J is TRBJ2-5 and V is TRBV18, with 14 bases lining up with TRBD2. V was pared by 3 bases and J by 4 bases, with 19 bases of the junction left unmatched. This CDR3 contains 21 residues. Germline V CDR1 and CDR2: KGHSH, LQKENI. The CDR3 protein is CASSPSLRLAGGPRFGETQYF. Written as DNA, the CDR3 is TGTGCCAGCTCACCCTCTTTAAGACTAGCGGGGGGGCCGAGATTCGGAGAGACCCAGTACTTC.